This T cell receptor beta chain was profiled in a study of T cell changes during pregnancy in multiple sclerosis (dated by TCRdb to between 2019 and 2020). Some background on the complete study: The study looked at changes in the T cell repertoire across pregnancy in women with multiple sclerosis.

The receptor library was made with the immunoSEQ multiplex PCR assay. TCRdb mirrors the immuneACCESS table, restricted to in-frame sequences. Some clones are absent from its copies; in checked studies, under half trace to an unresolved V gene, and the reason for the others is unknown. The sample includes around 100,000 clones, with roughly 90% observed a single time. Jointly, the top ten make up about 1.5% of the sample. Including cysteine and phenylalanine, the CDR3 has 15 amino acids. Kept here is only the CDR3 DNA, which spans 45 bases and is read in frame from base 1. Sequences SGHTA (CDR1) and FQGNSA (CDR2) are obtained from the germline V gene. From V the trimming removes 5 bases and from J it removes 2 bases, while the gene matches leave 2 bases of the junction unaccounted for. Comment on this clone: It lacks a known antigen. There are no base qualities to consult, and no much larger clone falls within one base.

Recombination connected TRBV7-2 to TRBJ2-2; 10 of the junction bases match TRBD1. The sequence was collected from a female donor with multiple sclerosis, enrolled in a pregnancy study. The starting material was peripheral blood, obtained in the third trimester of pregnancy. The CDR3 in this case is CASSVTGGNTGELFF. The nucleotide sequence is given as TGTGCCAGCAGCGTGACAGGGGGCAACACCGGGGAGCTGTTTTTT. The variable domain in full, with residues beyond the CDR3 obtained from the reference TRBV7-2 and TRBJ2-2 genes, is GAGVSQSPSNKVTEKGKDVELRCDPISGHTALYWYRQSLGQGLEFLIYFQGNSAPDKSGLPSDRFSAERTGGSVSTLTIQRTQQEDSAVYLCASSVTGGNTGELFFGEGSRLTVL.